The 17 T cell receptor beta chains listed next were all sequenced from one sample in a study of blood T cell repertoires in COVID-19. Clones were sequenced by immunoSEQ multiplex PCR, and TCRdb holds only the in-frame ones, with some missing. The table lists approximately 100,000 clones, just over 90% of them singletons. The sample taken for sequencing was peripheral blood. The receptors were sampled from a man between 60 and 75 years old with acute or convalescent COVID-19.

This chain uses TRBV27 with TRBJ1-3; D is perhaps TRBD1 (5 bases). Per the germline V gene, CDR1 is MNHEY and CDR2 is SMNVEV (reference sequence). This CDR3 has 15 amino acids. The germline V and J ends were trimmed by 6 bases and 0 bases, with 12 bases remaining between them. As DNA, the CDR3 is TGTGCCAGCAGGCCGCAGGGTAGCTCTGGAAACACCATATATTTT. It encodes CASRPQGSSGNTIYF.

V usage is TRBV7-3 and J usage is TRBJ2-3, with 9 bases matching TRBD2. Trimming cost V 7 bases and J 2 bases; bases outside gene matches: 7. The germline CDR1 and CDR2 sequences are SGHTA and FQGTGA. The CDR3 loop spans 15 amino acids. The CDR3 protein is CASTRSGSDTDTQYF. In DNA form, the CDR3 reads TGTGCCAGCACCCGTAGCGGGAGTGACACAGATACGCAGTATTTT.

The genes are TRBV3-1 (or the pseudogene TRBV3-2) and TRBJ2-1; 14 positions match TRBD2. The CDR3 covers 17 residues. Unmatched junction bases numbered 6, after V lost 1 base and J lost 7 bases. CDR1 is LGHDT, CDR2 YNNKEL, per germline (reference sequence). Written as DNA, the CDR3 is TGTGCCAGCAGCCAAGGACTAGCGGGAGGGCCCTTGAATGAGCAGTTCTTC. It specifies CASSQGLAGGPLNEQFF.

V and J are TRBV30 and TRBJ1-1; D uncertain. CDR3 length: 17 amino acids. V lost 0 bases to trimming and J lost 0 bases, with 17 bases between them. Looked up from germline, CDR1 is GTSNPN and CDR2 is SVGIG (reference sequence). The CDR3, as DNA: TGTGCCTGGAGTGTACGGGGAACCCCTGTGATGAACACTGAAGCTTTCTTT. Amino acid sequence: CAWSVRGTPVMNTEAFF. Combining the CDR3 with reference TRBV30 and TRBJ1-1 gives the whole variable domain SQTIHQWPATLVQPVGSPLSLECTVEGTSNPNLYWYRQAAGRGLQLLFYSVGIGQISSEVPQNLSASRPQDRQFILSSKKLLLSDSGFYLCAWSVRGTPVMNTEAFFGQGTRLTVV.

J is TRBJ2-5 and V is TRBV11-2; tentatively, D is TRBD1 (6 bases). This CDR3 has 15 amino acids. Per the germline V gene, CDR1 is SGHAT and CDR2 is FQNNGV. V lost 0 bases to trimming and J lost 5 bases, with 13 bases between them. CDR3 protein: CASSLDLGAWETQYF. The CDR3 DNA reads TGTGCCAGCAGCTTAGATCTGGGGGCTTGGGAGACCCAGTACTTC.

The genes are TRBV15 and TRBJ2-1; a weak D match, TRBD1 (5 bases). Trimming left V 0 bases short and J 5 bases short, with 11 bases between. Germline V gene sequence: CDR1 LNHNV, CDR2 YYDKDF (reference sequence). The CDR3 is 15 residues long. As DNA, the CDR3 is TGTGCCACCAGCAGAGAGCAAAGGGGCAACAATGAGCAGTTCTTC. Amino acid sequence: CATSREQRGNNEQFF.

The V and J genes are TRBV28 and TRBJ2-1; 10 nucleotides align to TRBD2. V was clipped by 5 bases and J by 6 bases; unmatched bases: 7. Germline V lookup: CDR1 MDHEN, CDR2 SYDVKM. This CDR3 spans 15 amino acids. This CDR3 is CASSPGLAEPNEQFF. The CDR3 bases are TGTGCCAGCAGTCCTGGACTAGCGGAGCCCAATGAGCAGTTCTTC. Full variable domain (remainder filled in from reference TRBV28 and TRBJ2-1): DVKVTQSSRYLVKRTGEKVFLECVQDMDHENMFWYRQDPGLGLRLIYFSYDVKMKEKGDIPEGYSVSREKKERFSLILESASTNQTSMYLCASSPGLAEPNEQFFGPGTRLTVL.

This chain links TRBV27 with TRBJ1-6; D is unclear. Trimming pared 2 bases from V and 0 bases from J, leaving 8 bases between. The CDR3 has 16 amino acids. Germline V CDR1 and CDR2: MNHEY, SMNVEV (reference sequence). The CDR3 sequence is CASSLISSSYNSPLHF. The CDR3 DNA is TGTGCCAGCAGTTTAATCTCGAGCTCCTATAATTCACCCCTCCACTTT.

This chain connects TRBV27 to TRBJ1-4; 11 bases agree with TRBD1. Trimming took 4 bases from V and 9 from J; bases not matched to a gene: 4. CDR3 length: 14 residues. Germline CDR1 reads MNHEY; CDR2 reads SMNVEV (reference sequence). In nucleotides, the CDR3 is TGTGCCAGCAGTTCCGGACAGGGGGCAAAAAAACTGTTTTTT. This translates into CASSSGQGAKKLFF.

V gene TRBV6-2 or TRBV6-3 combines with J gene TRBJ1-1, with 11 bases lining up with TRBD1. CDR1 MNHEY and CDR2 SVGEGT come from the germline V gene. This CDR3 comprises 17 residues. Trimming at V came to 2 bases and at J to 0 bases, leaving 5 bases not matched to a gene. The CDR3 DNA reads TGTGCCAGCAGTTACCCTGGGACAGGGGGTCTGAACACTGAAGCTTTCTTT. As protein: CASSYPGTGGLNTEAFF.

V gene TRBV1 combines with J gene TRBJ2-3; whether TRBD1, the table's D call, matches the DNA was not checked. TRBV1 is marked as a pseudogene. The CDR3 covers 17 residues. CDR3 DNA: TGCACCAGCAGCCACCCCGACGGCAGGAAAAGCACAGATACGCAGTATTTT. It yields the protein CTSSHPDGRKSTDTQYF.

The V and J genes are TRBV11-3 and TRBJ1-1; D is unclear. The CDR3 has 13 residues. V lost 3 bases and J lost 2, with 7 bases in between. Germline V CDR1 and CDR2: SGHNT, YENEEA. The CDR3 DNA reads as TGTGCCAGCAGCTTCGGGGATAACACTGAAGCTTTCTTT. It specifies CASSFGDNTEAFF.

This clone showed up just once. The rearrangement links TRBV28 to TRBJ2-5; 8 bases map to TRBD1. Unmatched junction bases numbered 3, after V lost 3 bases and J lost 6 bases. The CDR3 contains 13 residues. CDR1 and CDR2 from the germline V gene are MDHEN and SYDVKM. The CDR3 region is CASSFRQGKTQYF. In DNA, the CDR3 is TGTGCCAGCAGTTTCAGACAGGGGAAGACCCAGTACTTC. Looking up the rest from reference TRBV28 and TRBJ2-5 gives the full variable domain: DVKVTQSSRYLVKRTGEKVFLECVQDMDHENMFWYRQDPGLGLRLIYFSYDVKMKEKGDIPEGYSVSREKKERFSLILESASTNQTSMYLCASSFRQGKTQYFGPGTRLLVL.

The chain links TRBV6-6 to TRBJ1-1; D gene ambiguous. In germline, CDR1 is MNHNY, CDR2 SVGAGI (reference sequence). V lost 2 bases and J 0 bases, leaving 13 bases between the germline ends. The CDR3 covers 16 residues. The CDR3 here is CASSYGQAGMNTEAFF. The CDR3 DNA is TGTGCCAGCAGTTACGGCCAGGCAGGAATGAACACTGAAGCTTTCTTT.

The chain is built from TRBV3-1 (or the pseudogene TRBV3-2) and TRBJ1-2; D is perhaps TRBD1 (6 bases). Germline lookup yields CDR1 LGHDT and CDR2 YNNKEL (reference sequence). V shed 2 bases and J shed 4 bases, with 20 bases lying between them. This CDR3 spans 17 amino acids. This CDR3 reads CASSQIGTLYIFYGYTF. Here the CDR3 DNA reads TGTGCCAGCAGCCAAATCGGGACACTCTACATCTTCTATGGCTACACCTTC.

V usage is TRBV27 and J usage is TRBJ2-7, with TRBD2 as a possible D gene (6 bases). CDR1 is MNHEY, CDR2 SMNVEV, per germline (reference sequence). CDR3 length: 15 residues. V dropped 6 bases and J dropped 0 bases, with 15 bases sitting between them. CDR3 loop: CASRLPGGSSYEQYF. CDR3 sequence (DNA): TGTGCCAGCAGACTGCCTGGAGGGAGCTCCTACGAGCAGTACTTC.

The chain couples TRBV5-1 to TRBJ1-1; 8 bases agree with TRBD1. The CDR3 spans 14 residues. Trimming cost V 5 bases and J 3 bases; bases outside gene matches: 6. CDR1 SGHRS and CDR2 YFSETQ come from the germline V gene. The CDR3 nucleotides are TGCGCCAGCAGTTCACAGGGGGATGACACTGAAGCTTTCTTT. It encodes CASSSQGDDTEAFF.